The TCR beta chain described here comes from a study of T cells in localized non-small cell lung cancer. V lost 6 bases and J lost 6, with 14 bases in between. Germline assignment: CDR1 MNHEY and CDR2 SMNVEV (reference sequence). The CDR3 covers 14 residues. Assay: immunoSEQ multiplex PCR; the TCRdb copy retains only in-frame clones and omits some. The sample carries 25,000 to 35,000 clones, over 80% recorded once. For this clone: The antigen is not known.

Study-wide results and limits: Because only a single region of the tumor was sequenced, heterogeneity remains possible.

The chain uses TRBV27 and TRBJ2-2; perhaps TRBD1 as D (6 bases). The sample in question was peripheral blood, obtained before any cancer treatment. The sequence was collected from a male donor older than 55 with stage I lung adenocarcinoma. The CDR3 DNA follows: TGTGCCAGCAGGACAGGAGATTGGGCCGGGGAGCTGTTTTTT. Amino acid sequence: CASRTGDWAGELFF.